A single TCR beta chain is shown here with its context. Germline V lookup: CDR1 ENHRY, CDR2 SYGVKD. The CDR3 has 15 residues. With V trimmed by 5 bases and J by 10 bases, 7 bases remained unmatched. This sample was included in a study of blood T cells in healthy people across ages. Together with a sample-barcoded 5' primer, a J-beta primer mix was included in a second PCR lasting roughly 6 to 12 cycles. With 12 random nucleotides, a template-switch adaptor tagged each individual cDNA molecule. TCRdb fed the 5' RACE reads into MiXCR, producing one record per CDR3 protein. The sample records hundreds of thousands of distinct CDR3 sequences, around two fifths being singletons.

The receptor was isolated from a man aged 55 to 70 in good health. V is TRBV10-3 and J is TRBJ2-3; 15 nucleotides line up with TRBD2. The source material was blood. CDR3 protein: CAISRTSGGEKSQYF. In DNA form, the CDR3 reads TGTGCCATCAGTAGGACTAGCGGGGGGGAAAAATCGCAGTATTTT.